This TCR beta chain was sequenced during a study of cytomegalovirus exposure and HLA in healthy donors. As for the study in general: Earlier results showed 120 million or so unique TCR beta sequences derived from roughly 180 million T cells. Points from the study as a whole: A missense variant in DCLRE1C was later tied to TCR beta V- and J-gene trimming. Prior analysis indicated that the majority of TCR beta V segments exhibited productivity approximately 90% or approximately 30% of the time. Available immune exposure information was restricted to CMV serostatus only.

Between the trimmed V and J ends, which lost 7 bases and 3 bases, there was a span of 17 bases. CDR1 is SNHLY, CDR2 FYNNEI, per germline. This CDR3 is built from 15 residues. A multiplex PCR was run with 60 Vbeta primers and 13 Jbeta primers. Sequenced by immunoSEQ multiplex PCR; TCRdb stores in-frame clones only, minus some. The data hold 60,000 to 65,000 clones, with more than 75% observed a single time. Worth noting for this clone: Its antigen remains unidentified.

The V and J genes are TRBV2 and TRBJ2-3; D is uncertain. Sequenced: PBMCs. The origin of this receptor is a man aged 18 to 30 in good health and CMV-seronegative. Here the CDR3 DNA reads TGTGCCAGCACTAGAGTGAAGGTTGGTACAGATACGCAGTATTTT. It specifies CASTRVKVGTDTQYF. Combining the CDR3 with reference TRBV2 and TRBJ2-3 gives the whole variable domain EPEVTQTPSHQVTQMGQEVILRCVPISNHLYFYWYRQILGQKVEFLVSFYNNEISEKSEIFDDQFSVERPDGSNFTLKIRSTKLEDSAMYFCASTRVKVGTDTQYFGPGTRLTVL.